This T cell receptor beta chain comes out of a study of T cells in Graves' hyperthyroidism and ophthalmopathy. Study-wide points: Blood also showed most of the thyroid clonotypes that were expanded above 0.001.

About this clonotype: Its antigen remains unknown.

Germline assignment: CDR1 MNHEY and CDR2 SVGAGI. V was pared by 4 bases and J by 2 bases, with 2 bases of the junction left unmatched. The CDR3 is 14 amino acids. If no ophthalmopathy progression occurred within 18 months, Graves' hyperthyroidism was stable. Investigators excluded patients with uncontrolled infection, other autoimmune disease, pregnancy or lactation. It was 10 ml of fresh peripheral blood that supplied the PBMCs. TCR beta CDR3 regions were amplified from RNA. With the HTBI primer set, the TCR CDR3 went through a first round of RT-PCR. TCRdb ran MiXCR on the multiplex PCR reads and lists one entry per CDR3 protein. The data contain fewer than 550,000 distinct CDR3 sequences, more than 15% of them singletons.

The chain couples TRBV6-5 to TRBJ2-4, with TRBD1 identical over 7 bases. This sequence originates from a woman under 30 with Graves' hyperthyroidism. Material for sequencing was blood. CDR3: CASSSQGTKNIQYF. CDR3 DNA sequence: TGTGCCAGCAGTTCACAGGGGACCAAAAACATTCAGTACTTC.